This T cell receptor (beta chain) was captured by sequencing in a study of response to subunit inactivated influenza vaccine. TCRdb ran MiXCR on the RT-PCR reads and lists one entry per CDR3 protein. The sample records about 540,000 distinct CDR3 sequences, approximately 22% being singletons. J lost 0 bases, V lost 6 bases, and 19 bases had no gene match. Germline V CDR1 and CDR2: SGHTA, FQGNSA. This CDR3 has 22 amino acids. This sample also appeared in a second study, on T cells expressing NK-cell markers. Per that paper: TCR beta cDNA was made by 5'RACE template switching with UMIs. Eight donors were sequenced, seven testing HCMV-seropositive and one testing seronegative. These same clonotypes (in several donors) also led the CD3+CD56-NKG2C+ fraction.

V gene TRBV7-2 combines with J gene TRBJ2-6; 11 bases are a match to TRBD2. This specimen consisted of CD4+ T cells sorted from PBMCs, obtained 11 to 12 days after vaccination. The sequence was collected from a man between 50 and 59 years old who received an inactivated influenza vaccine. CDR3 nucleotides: TGTGCCAGCAGGAGAGGACTAGCGGGCTTCCCGCTGGCGCGCTCTGGGGCCAACGTCCTGACTTTC. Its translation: CASRRGLAGFPLARSGANVLTF.